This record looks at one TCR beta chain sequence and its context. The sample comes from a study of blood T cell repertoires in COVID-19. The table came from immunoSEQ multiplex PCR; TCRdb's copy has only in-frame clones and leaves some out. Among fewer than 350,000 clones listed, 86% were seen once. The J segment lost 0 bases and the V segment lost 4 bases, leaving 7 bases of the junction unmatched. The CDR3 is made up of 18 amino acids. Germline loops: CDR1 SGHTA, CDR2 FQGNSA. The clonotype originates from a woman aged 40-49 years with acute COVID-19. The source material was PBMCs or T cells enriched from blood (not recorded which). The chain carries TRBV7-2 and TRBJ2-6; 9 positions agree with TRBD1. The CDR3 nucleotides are TGTGCCAGCAGCTCTGGGACAGGGAAAGGCTCTGGGGCCAACGTCCTGACTTTC. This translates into CASSSGTGKGSGANVLTF. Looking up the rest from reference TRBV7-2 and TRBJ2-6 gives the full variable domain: GAGVSQSPSNKVTEKGKDVELRCDPISGHTALYWYRQSLGQGLEFLIYFQGNSAPDKSGLPSDRFSAERTGGSVSTLTIQRTQQEDSAVYLCASSSGTGKGSGANVLTFGAGSRLTVL.